This T cell receptor (beta chain) was recovered during a study of human T cells and chemical hapten exposure. Time point of the sample: patch test 2, 6 weeks after DPC sensitization. As for treatment: therapeutic diphenylcyclopropenone sensitization with weekly scalp DPC. TCRdb reprocessed the RACE reads via MiXCR and lists one record per CDR3 protein. Of a few hundred thousand distinct CDR3 sequences detected, 6% to 7% appear once; the ten largest clones hold more than 5.5%. V was pared by 9 bases and J by 5 bases, with 10 bases between. In germline, CDR1 is KGHDR, CDR2 SFDVKD. This CDR3 region has 12 residues.

This TCR was recovered from a woman younger than 30 with alopecia areata. Some clones in this sample may be carry-over from other donors' samples. The rearrangement joins TRBV24-1 to TRBJ2-1; D gene ambiguous. The material was whole blood, obtained in connection with sensitization to the hapten diphenylcyclopropenone (DPC). CDR3 loop: CATQDRDNEQFF. The CDR3 DNA reads TGTGCCACCCAGGACCGGGACAATGAGCAGTTCTTC.